The entry below describes one T cell receptor (beta chain). The antigen remains undetermined. The sample is drawn from a study of OX40 agonist ivuxolimab in advanced cancers. Study context: Ivuxolimab is an agonistic anti-OX40 (CD134) antibody, and patients were treated with it. The dose of intravenous ivuxolimab that patients received every 2 weeks ranged from 0.01 to 10 mg/kg. General observations from the study: Expanded peripheral T cells had an undetermined antigen specificity.

CDR3 length: 13 amino acids. The V gene lost 1 base and the J gene lost 4 bases, with 7 bases spanning the gap. Per the germline V gene, CDR1 is LGHNT and CDR2 is FRNRAP. Repertoires were generated with immunoSEQ multiplex PCR, while TCRdb's copy carries only in-frame clones and drops some. Here the sample spans 94,000 or so clones, roughly 80% being singletons. Material: CD4+ or CD8+ T cells sorted from blood, obtained in a trial of the OX40 agonist ivuxolimab. This sequence joins TRBV12-5 and TRBJ2-5, with D perhaps matching TRBD1 (6 bases). The clonotype comes from an adult with an advanced solid tumor such as melanoma, head and neck, liver or kidney cancer. The CDR3 bases are TGTGCTAGTGGTTTGGGAGGGGGAGAGACCCAGTACTTC. It encodes CASGLGGGETQYF.